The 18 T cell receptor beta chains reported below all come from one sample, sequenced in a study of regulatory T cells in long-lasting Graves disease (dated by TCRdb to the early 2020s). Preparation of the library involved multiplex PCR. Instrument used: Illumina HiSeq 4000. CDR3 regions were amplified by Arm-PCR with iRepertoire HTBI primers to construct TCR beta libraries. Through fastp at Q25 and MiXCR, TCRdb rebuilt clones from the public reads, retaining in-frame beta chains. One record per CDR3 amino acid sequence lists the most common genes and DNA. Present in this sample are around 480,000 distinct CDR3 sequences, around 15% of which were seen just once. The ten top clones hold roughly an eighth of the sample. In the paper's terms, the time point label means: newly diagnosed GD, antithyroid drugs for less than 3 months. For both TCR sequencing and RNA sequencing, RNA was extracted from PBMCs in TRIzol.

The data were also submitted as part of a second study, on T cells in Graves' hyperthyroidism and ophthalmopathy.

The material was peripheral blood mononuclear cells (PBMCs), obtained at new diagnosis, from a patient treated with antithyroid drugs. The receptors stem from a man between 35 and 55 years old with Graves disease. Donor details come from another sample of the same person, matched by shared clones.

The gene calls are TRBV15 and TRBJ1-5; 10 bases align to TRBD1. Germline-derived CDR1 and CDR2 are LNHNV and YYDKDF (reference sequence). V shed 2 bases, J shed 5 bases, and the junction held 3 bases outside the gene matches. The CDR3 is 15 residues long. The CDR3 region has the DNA TGTGCCACCAGCAGACCCGGGACAGGGGATCAGCCCCAGCATTTT. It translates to CATSRPGTGDQPQHF.

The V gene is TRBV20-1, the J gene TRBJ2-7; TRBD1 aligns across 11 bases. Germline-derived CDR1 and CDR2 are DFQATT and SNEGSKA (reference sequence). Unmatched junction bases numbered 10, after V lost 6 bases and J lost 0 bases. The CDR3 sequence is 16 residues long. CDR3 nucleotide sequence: TGCAGTGCGCTGGGGACAGGGGGTTCTAGCTCCTACGAGCAGTACTTC. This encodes CSALGTGGSSSYEQYF.

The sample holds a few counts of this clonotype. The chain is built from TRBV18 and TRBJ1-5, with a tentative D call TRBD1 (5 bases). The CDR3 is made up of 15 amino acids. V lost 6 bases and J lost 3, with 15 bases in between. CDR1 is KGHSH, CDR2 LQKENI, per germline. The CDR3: CASSPERGINQPQHF. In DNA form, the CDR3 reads TGTGCCAGCTCCCCCGAAAGGGGAATCAATCAGCCCCAGCATTTT.

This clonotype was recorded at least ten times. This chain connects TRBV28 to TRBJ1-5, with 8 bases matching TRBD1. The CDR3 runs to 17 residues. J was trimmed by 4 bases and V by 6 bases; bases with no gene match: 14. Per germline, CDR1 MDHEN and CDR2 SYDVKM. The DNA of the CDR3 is TGTGCCAGCAGACCCAGGGGTGGGACAGGTAGGAATCAGCCCCAGCATTTT. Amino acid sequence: CASRPRGGTGRNQPQHF.

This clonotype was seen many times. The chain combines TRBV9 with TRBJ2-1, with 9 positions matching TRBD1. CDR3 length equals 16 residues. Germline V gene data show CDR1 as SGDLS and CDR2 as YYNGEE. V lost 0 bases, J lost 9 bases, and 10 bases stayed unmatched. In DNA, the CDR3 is TGTGCCAGCAGCGTAGGTGGGACAGGGTTAGTACGTGAGCAGTTCTTC. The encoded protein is CASSVGGTGLVREQFF.

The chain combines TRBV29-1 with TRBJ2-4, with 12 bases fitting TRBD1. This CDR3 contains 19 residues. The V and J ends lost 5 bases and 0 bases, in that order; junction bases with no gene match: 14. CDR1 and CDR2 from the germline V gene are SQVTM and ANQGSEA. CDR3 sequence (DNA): TGCAGCGTTATAGGGGACAGGGGGCTGGGAACTCTAGCCAAAAACATTCAGTACTTC. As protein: CSVIGDRGLGTLAKNIQYF. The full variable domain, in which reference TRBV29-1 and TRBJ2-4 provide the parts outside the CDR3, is SAVISQKPSRDICQRGTSLTIQCQVDSQVTMMFWYRQQPGQSLTLIATANQGSEATYESGFVIDKFPISRPNLTFSTLTVSNMSPEDSSIYLCSVIGDRGLGTLAKNIQYFGAGTRLSVL.

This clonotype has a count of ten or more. This CDR3 is CASTPGGKRGNEQFF. The CDR3 nucleotides read TGTGCCAGCACCCCGGGCGGGAAGCGTGGAAATGAGCAGTTCTTC. The rearrangement uses TRBV27 and TRBJ2-1, with a tentative D call TRBD2 (6 bases). The ends were cut back, 7 bases at V and 7 bases at J, with 20 bases in the middle. Germline CDR1 reads MNHEY; CDR2 reads SMNVEV (reference sequence). The CDR3 totals 15 residues.

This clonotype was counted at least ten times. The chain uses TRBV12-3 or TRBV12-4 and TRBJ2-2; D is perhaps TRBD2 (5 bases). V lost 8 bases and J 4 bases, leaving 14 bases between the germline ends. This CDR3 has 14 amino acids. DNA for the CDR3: TGTGCCAGCGTCGTTACGGGAAGCACCGGGGAGCTGTTTTTT. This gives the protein CASVVTGSTGELFF.

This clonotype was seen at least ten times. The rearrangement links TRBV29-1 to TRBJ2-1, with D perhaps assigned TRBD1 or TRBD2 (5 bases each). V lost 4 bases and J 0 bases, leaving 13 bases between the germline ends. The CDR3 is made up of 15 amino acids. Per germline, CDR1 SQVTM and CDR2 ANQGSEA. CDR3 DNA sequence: TGCAGCGTTGGTCGGGGCCCGAGCTCCTACAATGAGCAGTTCTTC. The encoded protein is CSVGRGPSSYNEQFF.

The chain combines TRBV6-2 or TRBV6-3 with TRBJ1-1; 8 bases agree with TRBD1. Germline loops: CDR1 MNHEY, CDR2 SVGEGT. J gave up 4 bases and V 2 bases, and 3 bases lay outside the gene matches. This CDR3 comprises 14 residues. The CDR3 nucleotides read TGTGCCAGCAGTTACGGGACAGGCTTCACTGAAGCTTTCTTT. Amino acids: CASSYGTGFTEAFF.

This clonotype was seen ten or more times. The CDR3 bases are TGTGCCAGCAGTGAAGTCGGCGATACGCAGTATTTT. It encodes CASSEVGDTQYF. The chain employs TRBV6-1 and TRBJ2-3; D uncertain. CDR3 length: 12 amino acids. V shed 1 base and J shed 6 bases, with 5 bases lying between them. Germline V gives CDR1 MNHNS, CDR2 SASEGT.

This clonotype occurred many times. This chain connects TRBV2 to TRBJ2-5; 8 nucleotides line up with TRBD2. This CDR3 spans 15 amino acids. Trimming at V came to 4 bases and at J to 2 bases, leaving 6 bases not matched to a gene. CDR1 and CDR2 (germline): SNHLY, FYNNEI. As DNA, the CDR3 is TGTGCCAGCAGTGGTGCGGGGACTAGGCAAGAGACCCAGTACTTC. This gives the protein CASSGAGTRQETQYF. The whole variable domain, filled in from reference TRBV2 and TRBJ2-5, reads EPEVTQTPSHQVTQMGQEVILRCVPISNHLYFYWYRQILGQKVEFLVSFYNNEISEKSEIFDDQFSVERPDGSNFTLKIRSTKLEDSAMYFCASSGAGTRQETQYFGPGTRLLVL.

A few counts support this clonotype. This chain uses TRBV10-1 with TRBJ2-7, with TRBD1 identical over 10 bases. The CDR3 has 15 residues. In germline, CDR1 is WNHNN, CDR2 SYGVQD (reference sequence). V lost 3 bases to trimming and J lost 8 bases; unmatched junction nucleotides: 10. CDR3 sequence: CASSDRPGTGVQQYF. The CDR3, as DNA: TGCGCCAGCAGTGACCGCCCCGGGACAGGGGTTCAGCAGTACTTC.

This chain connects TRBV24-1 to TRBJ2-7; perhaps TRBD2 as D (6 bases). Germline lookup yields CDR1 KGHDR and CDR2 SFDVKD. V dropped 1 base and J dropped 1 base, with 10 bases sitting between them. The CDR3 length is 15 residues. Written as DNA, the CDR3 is TGTGCCACCAGTGATTTCAGGCGGGGATCCTACGAGCAGTACTTC. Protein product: CATSDFRRGSYEQYF.

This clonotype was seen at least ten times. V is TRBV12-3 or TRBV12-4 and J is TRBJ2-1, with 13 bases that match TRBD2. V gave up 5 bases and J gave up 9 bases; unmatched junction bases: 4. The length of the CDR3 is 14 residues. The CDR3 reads CASSAGLAGTEQFF. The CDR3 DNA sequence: TGTGCCAGCAGTGCGGGACTAGCGGGGACTGAGCAGTTCTTC.

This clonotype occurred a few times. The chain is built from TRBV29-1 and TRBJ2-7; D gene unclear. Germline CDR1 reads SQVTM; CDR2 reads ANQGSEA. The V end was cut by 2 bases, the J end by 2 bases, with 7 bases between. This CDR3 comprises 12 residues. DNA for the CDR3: TGCAGCGTTGAATCCAGGCCCTACGAGCAGTACTTC. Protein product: CSVESRPYEQYF.

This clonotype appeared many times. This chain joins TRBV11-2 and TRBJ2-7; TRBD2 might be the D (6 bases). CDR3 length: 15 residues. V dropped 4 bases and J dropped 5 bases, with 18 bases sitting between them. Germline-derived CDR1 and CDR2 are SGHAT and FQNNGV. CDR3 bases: TGTGCCAGCAGCTCATATGGAGGGGTTAGGAACGAGCAGTACTTC. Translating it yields CASSSYGGVRNEQYF.

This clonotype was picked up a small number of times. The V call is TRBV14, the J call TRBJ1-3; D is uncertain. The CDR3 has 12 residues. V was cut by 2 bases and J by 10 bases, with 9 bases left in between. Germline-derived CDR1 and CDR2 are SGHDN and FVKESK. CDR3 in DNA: TGTGCCAGCAGCCAAACCACATGGACCATATATTTT. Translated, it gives CASSQTTWTIYF.